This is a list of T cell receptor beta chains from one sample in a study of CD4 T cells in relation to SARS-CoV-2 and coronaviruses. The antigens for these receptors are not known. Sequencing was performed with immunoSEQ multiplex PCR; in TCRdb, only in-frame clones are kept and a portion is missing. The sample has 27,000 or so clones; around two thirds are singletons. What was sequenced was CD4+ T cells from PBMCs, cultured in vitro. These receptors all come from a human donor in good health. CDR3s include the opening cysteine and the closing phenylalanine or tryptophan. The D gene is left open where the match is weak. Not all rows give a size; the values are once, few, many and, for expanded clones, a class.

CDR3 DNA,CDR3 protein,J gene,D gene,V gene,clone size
TGTGCCAGCAGCTCCCTAGAGGGGTTCTCGGGCAATCAGCCCCAGCATTTT,CASSSLEGFSGNQPQHF,TRBJ1-5,.,TRBV5-6,.
TGCGCCAGCAGCCAAAGGGCTTTCGACACTGAAGCTTTCTTT,CASSQRAFDTEAFF,TRBJ1-1,.,TRBV4-3,.
TGTGCCAGTAGTAATCTACAACAAGAGACCCAGTACTTC,CASSNLQQETQYF,TRBJ2-5,.,TRBV19,.
TGTGCCAGCAGTTTTGGAGATGGGGCTTTCTTT,CASSFGDGAFF,TRBJ1-1,.,TRBV12-3/TRBV12-4,.
TGTGCCAGTAGTATATCCGGGGTCTACAATGAGCAGTTCTTC,CASSISGVYNEQFF,TRBJ2-1,.,TRBV19,.
TGTGCCAGTAGTATAGGGGGGGGGCTTAGCTCCTACAATGAGCAGTTCTTC,CASSIGGGLSSYNEQFF,TRBJ2-1,.,TRBV19,.
TGTGCCAGCAGGGGGGGGACTAGCGGTTCCAATGAGCAGTTCTTC,CASRGGTSGSNEQFF,TRBJ2-1,TRBD2,TRBV2,.
TGTGCCAGTAGTATGGAGGTGTATTCACCCCTCCACTTT,CASSMEVYSPLHF,TRBJ1-6,.,TRBV19,few
TGTGCCAGCAACCCTAGCGGGGCCAACACCGGGGAGCTGTTTTTT,CASNPSGANTGELFF,TRBJ2-2,TRBD2,TRBV9,.
TGTGCCAGCAGCACCGTGGGCAGGAACTATGGCTACACCTTC,CASSTVGRNYGYTF,TRBJ1-2,.,TRBV9,.
TGTGCCAGTAGTATAGCCGGGACTAGCGGGAGTAAGACCCAGTACTTC,CASSIAGTSGSKTQYF,TRBJ2-5,TRBD2,TRBV19,.
TGTGCCAGTAGTGCTTCCGGGACAGGGGGCTATCAGCCCCAGCATTTT,CASSASGTGGYQPQHF,TRBJ1-5,TRBD1,TRBV19,.
TGTGCCAGCGAAGGGGGGTACGAGCAGTACTTC,CASEGGYEQYF,TRBJ2-7,.,TRBV2,.
TGTGCCAGCAGCTCTTTTTCCGGACAGGTCCAAACCGGGGAGCTGTTTTTT,CASSSFSGQVQTGELFF,TRBJ2-2,TRBD1,TRBV7-3,.
TGCGCCAGCAGGTCCGGGACAGGGGGCGACTATGGCTACACCTTC,CASRSGTGGDYGYTF,TRBJ1-2,TRBD1,TRBV5-1,.
TGTGCCAGCAGTAAAACCGGGACAGGGATTGTCAATGAGCAGTTCTTC,CASSKTGTGIVNEQFF,TRBJ2-1,TRBD1,TRBV6-4,once
TGTGCCAGCAGTTACTTGCCCACAGCAGCCAAAAACATTCAGTACTTC,CASSYLPTAAKNIQYF,TRBJ2-4,.,TRBV6-5,.
TGCAGCGTTGAAAGCAGGGGTTGGGAGTACTTC,CSVESRGWEYF,TRBJ2-7,.,TRBV29-1,.
TGCAGCGCGCAGAGGGGCCCAGCGGGAACCTACAATGAGCAGTTCTTC,CSAQRGPAGTYNEQFF,TRBJ2-1,TRBD2,TRBV29-1,.
TGTGCCAGCAGTCGGGACGGGAATCAGCCCCAGCATTTT,CASSRDGNQPQHF,TRBJ1-5,.,TRBV6-6,.
TGTGCCACCCGAGACAGGGAGAGATACGAGCAGTACTTC,CATRDRERYEQYF,TRBJ2-7,TRBD1,TRBV7-8,.
TGTGCCAGTTCAAGGAGCTCCTATAATTCACCCCTCCACTTT,CASSRSSYNSPLHF,TRBJ1-6,.,TRBV30,once
TGTGCCACTCTCCTGGAGGGGGTGGGCGGCACTGAAGCTTTCTTT,CATLLEGVGGTEAFF,TRBJ1-1,.,TRBV2,.
TGTGCCAGCCTCACCCCGCTGGTCGGGCTAAGAAGCGAGCAGTACTTC,CASLTPLVGLRSEQYF,TRBJ2-7,.,TRBV2,.
TGTGCCAGTTCTTCCGAGACAGGCCTCTATAATTCACCCCTCCACTTT,CASSSETGLYNSPLHF,TRBJ1-6,.,TRBV19,.
TGTGCCAGCAGCCAGGGGGCGTTCCAGCCCCAGCATTTT,CASSQGAFQPQHF,TRBJ1-5,TRBD1,TRBV28,once
TGTGCCAGTAGTATAGAGAGGGGCGCGTACGAGCAGTACTTC,CASSIERGAYEQYF,TRBJ2-7,.,TRBV19,.